Sequencing of this TCR beta chain was carried out in a study of T cell repertoires in cytomegalovirus infection. Study in general: Based on public TCR beta signatures, there were indications of CMV infection and of a matching HLA type.

MiXCR, applied by TCRdb to the reads, yields one record per CDR3 protein. The sample has approximately 700,000 distinct CDR3 sequences, 35% to 45% seen once. General study points: Within the response measured ex vivo, HLA-C-restricted CMV-specific TCR beta clonotypes were dominant. Public TCR beta family frequency separated CMV-and-HLA carriers, including in an independent cohort.

This clonotype was seen more than once but under ten times. The antigen is unknown. The TCR originated in a human donor in good health (CMV status not recorded). Some clones in this sample may be carry-over from other donors' samples. Material: PBMCs.

The CDR3 region has the DNA TGTGCCAGCAGCCTTCCGGGACTAGCTAATAATGAGCAGTTCTTC. This codes for CASSLPGLANNEQFF. This rearrangement joins TRBV4-2 to TRBJ2-1; 9 bases are a match to TRBD2. V was pared by 4 bases and J by 7 bases, with 8 bases of the junction left unmatched. The germline V gene encodes CDR1 LGHNA and CDR2 YNFKEQ. This CDR3 region has 15 residues.